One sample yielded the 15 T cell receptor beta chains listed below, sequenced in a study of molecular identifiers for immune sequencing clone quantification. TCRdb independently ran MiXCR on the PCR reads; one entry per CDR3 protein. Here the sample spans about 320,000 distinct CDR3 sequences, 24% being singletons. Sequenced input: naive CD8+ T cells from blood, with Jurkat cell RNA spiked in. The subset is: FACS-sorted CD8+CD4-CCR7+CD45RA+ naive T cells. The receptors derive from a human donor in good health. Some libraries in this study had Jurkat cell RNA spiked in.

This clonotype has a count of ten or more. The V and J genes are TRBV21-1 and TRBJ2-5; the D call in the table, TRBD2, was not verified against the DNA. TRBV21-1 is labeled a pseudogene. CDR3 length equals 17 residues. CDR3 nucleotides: TGTGCCAGCTTCCGGGGCTTCGACTTGGCCATCCAAGAGACCCAGTACTTC. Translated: CASFRGFDLAIQETQYF.

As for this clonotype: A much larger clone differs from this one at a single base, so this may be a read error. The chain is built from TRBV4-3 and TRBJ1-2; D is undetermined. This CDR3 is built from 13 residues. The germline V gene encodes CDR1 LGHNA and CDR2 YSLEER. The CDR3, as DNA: TGCGTCAGCAGCCAAGATCTGGCCTATGGCTACACCTTC. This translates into CVSSQDLAYGYTF.

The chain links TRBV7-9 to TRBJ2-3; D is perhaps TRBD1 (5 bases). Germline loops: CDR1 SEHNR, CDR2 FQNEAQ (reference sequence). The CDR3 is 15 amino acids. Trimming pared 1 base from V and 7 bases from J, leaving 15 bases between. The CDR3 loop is CASSLVVGQGYTQYF. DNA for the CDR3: TGTGCCAGCAGCTTAGTGGTCGGTCAGGGTTATACGCAGTATTTT.

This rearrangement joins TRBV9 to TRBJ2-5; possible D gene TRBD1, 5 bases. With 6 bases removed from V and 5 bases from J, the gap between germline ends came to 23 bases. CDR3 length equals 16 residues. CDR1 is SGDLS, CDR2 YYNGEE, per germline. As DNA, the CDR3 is TGTGCCAGCACCCCCCGCAGGGCGACTGATAGGGAGACCCAGTACTTC. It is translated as CASTPRRATDRETQYF.

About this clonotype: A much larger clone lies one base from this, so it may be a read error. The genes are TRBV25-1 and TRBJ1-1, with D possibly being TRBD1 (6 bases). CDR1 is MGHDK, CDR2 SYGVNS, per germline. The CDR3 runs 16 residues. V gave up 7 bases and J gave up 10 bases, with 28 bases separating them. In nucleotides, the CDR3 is TGTGCCAGCACCCCTGGTCTCGGGGGCTACTTAGGCGGAGCTTTCTTT. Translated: CASTPGLGGYLGGAFF. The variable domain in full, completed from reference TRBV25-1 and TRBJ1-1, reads EADIYQTPRYLVIGTGKKITLECSQTMGHDKMYWYQQDPGMELHLIHYSYGVNSTEKGDLSSESTVSRIRTEHFPLTLESARPSHTSQYLCASTPGLGGYLGGAFFGQGTRLTVV.

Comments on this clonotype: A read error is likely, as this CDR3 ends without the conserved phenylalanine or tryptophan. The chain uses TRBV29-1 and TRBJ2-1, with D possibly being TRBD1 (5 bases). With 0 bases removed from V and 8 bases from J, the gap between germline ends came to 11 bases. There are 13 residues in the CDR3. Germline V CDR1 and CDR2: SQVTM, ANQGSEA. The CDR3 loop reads CSVEDIRVDEQFY. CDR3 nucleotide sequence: TGCAGCGTTGAAGACATCAGGGTGGATGAGCAGTTCTAC.

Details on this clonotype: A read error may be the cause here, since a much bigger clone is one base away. CDR3 coding DNA: TGCGCCAGCCAAATACATACCGGGACAGGACTTCTCAATGAGCAGTTCTTC. Protein: CASQIHTGTGLLNEQFF. This chain links TRBV5-1 with TRBJ2-1; TRBD1 agrees at 8 bases. J lost 6 bases, V lost 7 bases, and 18 bases had no gene match. Germline V gives CDR1 SGHRS, CDR2 YFSETQ. CDR3 length equals 17 residues.

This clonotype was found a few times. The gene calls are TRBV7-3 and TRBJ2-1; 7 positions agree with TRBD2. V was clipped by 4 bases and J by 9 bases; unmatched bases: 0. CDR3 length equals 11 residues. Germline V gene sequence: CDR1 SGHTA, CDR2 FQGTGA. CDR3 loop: CASSWGGEQFF. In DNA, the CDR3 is TGTGCCAGCAGCTGGGGGGGTGAGCAGTTCTTC.

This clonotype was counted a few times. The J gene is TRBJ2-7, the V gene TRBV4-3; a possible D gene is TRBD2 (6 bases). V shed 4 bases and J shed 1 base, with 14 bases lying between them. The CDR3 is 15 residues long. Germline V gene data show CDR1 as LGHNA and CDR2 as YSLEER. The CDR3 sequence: CASSRSGGASYEQYF. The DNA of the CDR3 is TGCGCCAGCAGCCGTTCTGGCGGGGCTTCCTACGAGCAGTACTTC.

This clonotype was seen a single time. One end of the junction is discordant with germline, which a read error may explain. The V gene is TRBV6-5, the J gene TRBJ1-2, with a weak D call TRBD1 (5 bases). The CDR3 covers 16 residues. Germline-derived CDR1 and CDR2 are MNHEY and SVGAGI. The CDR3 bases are TGTGCCAGCAGTAACCTAGGGACCGCTTTTTCCTATGGCTACCCCTTC. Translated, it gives CASSNLGTAFSYGYPF.

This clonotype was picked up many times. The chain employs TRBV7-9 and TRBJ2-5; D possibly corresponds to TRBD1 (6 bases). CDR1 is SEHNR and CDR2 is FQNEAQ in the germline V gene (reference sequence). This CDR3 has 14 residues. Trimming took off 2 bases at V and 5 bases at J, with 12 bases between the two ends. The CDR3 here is CASSLPGAPETQYF. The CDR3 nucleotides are TGTGCCAGCAGCTTACCAGGGGCCCCTGAGACCCAGTACTTC.

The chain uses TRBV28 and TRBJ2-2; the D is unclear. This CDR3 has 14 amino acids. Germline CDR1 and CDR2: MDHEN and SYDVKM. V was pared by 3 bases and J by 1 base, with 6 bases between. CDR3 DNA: TGTGCCAGCAGTTTCTACGGGAACACCGGGGAGCTGTTTTTT. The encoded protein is CASSFYGNTGELFF.

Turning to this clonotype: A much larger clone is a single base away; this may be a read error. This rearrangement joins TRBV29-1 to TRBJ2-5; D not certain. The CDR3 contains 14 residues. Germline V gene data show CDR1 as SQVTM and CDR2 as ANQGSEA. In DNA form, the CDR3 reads TGCAGCGTTGAATGGTCTGTGTCTGAGGAGACCCGGTACTTC. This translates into CSVEWSVSEETRYF.

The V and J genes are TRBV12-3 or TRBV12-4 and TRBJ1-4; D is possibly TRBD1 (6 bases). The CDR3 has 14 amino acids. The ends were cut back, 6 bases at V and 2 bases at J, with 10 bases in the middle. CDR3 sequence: CASRPTGTNEKLFF. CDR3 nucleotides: TGTGCCAGCAGACCGACAGGCACTAATGAAAAACTGTTTTTT.

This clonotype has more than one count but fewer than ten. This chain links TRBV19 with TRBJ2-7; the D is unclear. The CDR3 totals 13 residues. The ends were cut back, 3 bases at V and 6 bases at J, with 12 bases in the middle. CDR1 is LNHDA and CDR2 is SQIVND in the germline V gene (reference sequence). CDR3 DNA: TGTGCCAGTAGTATTTATGGGTGGAGCGAGCAGTACTTC. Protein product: CASSIYGWSEQYF.